A selection of T cell receptor beta chains follows, all from one sample in a study of T cells in Graves' hyperthyroidism and ophthalmopathy. One entry per CDR3 protein, called by TCRdb with MiXCR from the multiplex PCR reads. The data show 450,000 to 500,000 distinct CDR3 sequences, 22% seen once. The sample taken for sequencing was blood. All receptors derive from a woman aged 65 to 85 with Graves' ophthalmopathy. Both conserved end residues are part of each CDR3. D genes are given only for firm matches. Some rows mark clone size as missing; the rest say once, few, many or name a class of expanded clone.

>TRBJ2-7|TRBV7-2|TRBD1|.
CASSTRTGGSEQYF
TGTGCCAGCAGCACAAGGACAGGGGGCAGCGAGCAGTACTTC
>TRBJ1-2|TRBV19|TRBD1|few
CASSIGQALDGYTF
TGTGCCAGTAGTATCGGACAGGCGCTGGACGGCTACACCTTC
>TRBJ1-1|TRBV29-1|TRBD1|few
CSVVRQGAYTEAFF
TGCAGCGTCGTCAGACAGGGGGCCTACACTGAAGCTTTCTTT
>TRBJ2-2|TRBV29-1|.|many
CSVVGPARELFF
TGCAGCGTTGTGGGGCCGGCGAGGGAGCTGTTTTTT
>TRBJ2-1|TRBV11-3|.|.
CASSLEGVTRNEQFF
TGTGCCAGCAGCTTAGAGGGCGTGACCAGGAATGAGCAGTTCTTC
>TRBJ1-3|TRBV6-1|.|few
CASSVLADGNTIYF
TGTGCCAGCAGTGTATTGGCAGACGGAAACACCATATATTTT
>TRBJ1-5|TRBV6-2/TRBV6-3|.|.
CASRGGEGSNQPQHF
TGTGCCAGCAGGGGTGGAGAGGGCAGCAATCAGCCCCAGCATTTT
>TRBJ2-2|TRBV28|.|.
CASRGARNLNTGELFF
TGTGCCAGCAGGGGGGCCAGAAACTTAAACACCGGGGAGCTGTTTTTT
>TRBJ1-2|TRBV28|.|many
CASTLSTGNYYGYTF
TGTGCCAGCACACTTAGTACAGGGAACTACTATGGCTACACCTTC
>TRBJ1-2|TRBV2|.|few
CASHLGAPYYGYTF
TGTGCCAGCCACCTAGGGGCACCTTACTATGGCTACACCTTC
>TRBJ2-2|TRBV5-1|.|.
CASSPADSSGELFF
TGCGCCAGCAGCCCCGCGGACTCGTCCGGGGAGCTGTTTTTT
>TRBJ1-2|TRBV27|TRBD1|few
CASSTGQGGYGYTF
TGTGCCAGCAGCACGGGACAGGGCGGCTATGGCTACACCTTC